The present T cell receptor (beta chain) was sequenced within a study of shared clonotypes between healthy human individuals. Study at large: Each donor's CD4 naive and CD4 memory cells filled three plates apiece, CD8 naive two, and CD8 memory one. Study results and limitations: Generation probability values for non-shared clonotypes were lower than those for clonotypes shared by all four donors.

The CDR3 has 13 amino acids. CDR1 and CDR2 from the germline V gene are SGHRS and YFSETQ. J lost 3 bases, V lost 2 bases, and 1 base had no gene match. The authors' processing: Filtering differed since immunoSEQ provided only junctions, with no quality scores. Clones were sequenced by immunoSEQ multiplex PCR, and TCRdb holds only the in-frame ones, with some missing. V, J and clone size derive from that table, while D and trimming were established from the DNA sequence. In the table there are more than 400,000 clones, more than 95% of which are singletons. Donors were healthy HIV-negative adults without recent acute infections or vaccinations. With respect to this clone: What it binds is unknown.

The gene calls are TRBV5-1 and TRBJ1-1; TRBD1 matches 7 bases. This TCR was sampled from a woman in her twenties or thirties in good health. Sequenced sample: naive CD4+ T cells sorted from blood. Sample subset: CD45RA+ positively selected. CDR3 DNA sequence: TGCGCCAGCAGCTTCGACAGGGACACTGAAGCTTTCTTT. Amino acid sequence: CASSFDRDTEAFF.